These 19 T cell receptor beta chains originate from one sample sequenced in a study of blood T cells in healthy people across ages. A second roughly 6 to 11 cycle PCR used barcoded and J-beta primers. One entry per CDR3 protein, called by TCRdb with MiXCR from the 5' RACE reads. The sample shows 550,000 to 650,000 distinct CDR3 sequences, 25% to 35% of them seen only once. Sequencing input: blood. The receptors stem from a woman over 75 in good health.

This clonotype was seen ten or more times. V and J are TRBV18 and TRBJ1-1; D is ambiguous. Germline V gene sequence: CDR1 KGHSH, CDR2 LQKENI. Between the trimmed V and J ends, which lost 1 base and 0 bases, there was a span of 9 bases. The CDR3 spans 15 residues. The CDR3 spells CASSPLQRMNTEAFF. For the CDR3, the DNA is TGTGCCAGCTCACCACTTCAACGGATGAACACTGAAGCTTTCTTT.

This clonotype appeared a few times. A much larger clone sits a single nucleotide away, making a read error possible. CDR3 protein: CASSLVMAASGGASSYNEQYF. The CDR3 DNA is TGTGCCAGCAGCTTAGTTATGGCGGCTAGCGGGGGGGCCAGCTCCTACAATGAGCAGTACTTC. The genes are TRBV7-6 and TRBJ2-7; 12 bases are shared with TRBD2. This CDR3 is 21 amino acids long. Germline CDR1 reads SGHVS; CDR2 reads FNYEAQ. V gave up 1 base and J gave up 7 bases; unmatched junction bases: 23. Based on the CDR3 plus reference TRBV7-6 and TRBJ2-7, the full variable domain is GAGVSQSPRYKVTKRGQDVALRCDPISGHVSLYWYRQALGQGPEFLTYFNYEAQQDKSGLPNDRFSAERPEGSISTLTIQRTEQRDSAMYRCASSLVMAASGGASSYNEQYFGPGTRLTVT.

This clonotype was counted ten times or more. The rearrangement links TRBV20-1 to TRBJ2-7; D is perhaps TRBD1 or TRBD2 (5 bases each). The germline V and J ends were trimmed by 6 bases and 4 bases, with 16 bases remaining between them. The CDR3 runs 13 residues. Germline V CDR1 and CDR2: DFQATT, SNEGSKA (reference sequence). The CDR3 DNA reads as TGCAGTGCCCCGTCGGGGCAGGGATACGAGCAGTACTTC. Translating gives CSAPSGQGYEQYF.

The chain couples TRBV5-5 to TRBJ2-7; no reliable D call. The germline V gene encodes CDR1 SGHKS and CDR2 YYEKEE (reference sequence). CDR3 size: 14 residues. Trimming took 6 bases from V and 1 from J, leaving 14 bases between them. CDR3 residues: CASTSWASSYEQYF. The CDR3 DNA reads TGTGCCAGCACTTCTTGGGCTAGTTCCTACGAGCAGTACTTC.

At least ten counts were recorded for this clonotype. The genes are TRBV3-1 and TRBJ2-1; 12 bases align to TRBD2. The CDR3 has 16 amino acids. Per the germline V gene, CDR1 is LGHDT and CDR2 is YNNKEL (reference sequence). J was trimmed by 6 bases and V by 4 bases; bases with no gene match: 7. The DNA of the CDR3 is TGTGCCAGCAGCCCGACCCTAGCGGGGGGGCCCAATGAGCAGTTCTTC. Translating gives CASSPTLAGGPNEQFF.

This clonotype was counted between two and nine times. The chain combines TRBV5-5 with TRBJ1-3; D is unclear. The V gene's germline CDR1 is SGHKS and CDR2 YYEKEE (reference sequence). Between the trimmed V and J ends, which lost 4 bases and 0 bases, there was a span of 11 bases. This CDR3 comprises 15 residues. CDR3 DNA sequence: TGTGCCAGCAGCCCGCGCGGAGTCTCTGGAAACACCATATATTTT. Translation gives CASSPRGVSGNTIYF. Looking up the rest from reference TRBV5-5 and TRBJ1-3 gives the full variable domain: DAGVTQSPTHLIKTRGQQVTLRCSPISGHKSVSWYQQVLGQGPQFIFQYYEKEERGRGNFPDRFSARQFPNYSSELNVNALLLGDSALYLCASSPRGVSGNTIYFGEGSWLTVV.

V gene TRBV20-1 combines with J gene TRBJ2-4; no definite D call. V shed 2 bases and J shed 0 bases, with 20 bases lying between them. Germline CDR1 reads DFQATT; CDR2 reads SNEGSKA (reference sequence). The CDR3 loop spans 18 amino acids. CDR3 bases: TGCAGTGCTAGATTCCGAACCCTAACGGAATCAGCCAAAAACATTCAGTACTTC. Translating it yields CSARFRTLTESAKNIQYF.

The CDR3 DNA follows: TGTGCCACCAGCAACGAGGGCCCCACAGATACGCAGTATTTT. Its translation: CATSNEGPTDTQYF. The rearrangement links TRBV15 to TRBJ2-3; a weak D match, TRBD2 (5 bases). Per the germline V gene, CDR1 is LNHNV and CDR2 is YYDKDF (reference sequence). The CDR3 has 14 residues. The V end lost 4 bases, the J end lost 2 bases, and 10 bases lay between the germline ends.

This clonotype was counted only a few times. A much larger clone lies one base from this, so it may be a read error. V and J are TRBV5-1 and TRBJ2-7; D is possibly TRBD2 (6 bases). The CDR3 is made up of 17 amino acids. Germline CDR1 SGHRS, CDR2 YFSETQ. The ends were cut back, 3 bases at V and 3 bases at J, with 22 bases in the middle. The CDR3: CASSSDPVGGALYEQYF. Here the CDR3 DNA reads TGCGCCAGCAGCTCGGACCCGGTTGGAGGGGCCCTCTACGAGCAGTACTTC.

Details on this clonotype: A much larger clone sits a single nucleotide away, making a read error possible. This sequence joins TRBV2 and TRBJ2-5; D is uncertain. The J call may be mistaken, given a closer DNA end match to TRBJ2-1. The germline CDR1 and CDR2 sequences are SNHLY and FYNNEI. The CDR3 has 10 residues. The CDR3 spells CASHQETQFF. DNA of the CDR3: TGTGCCAGCCACCAAGAGACCCAGTTCTTC.

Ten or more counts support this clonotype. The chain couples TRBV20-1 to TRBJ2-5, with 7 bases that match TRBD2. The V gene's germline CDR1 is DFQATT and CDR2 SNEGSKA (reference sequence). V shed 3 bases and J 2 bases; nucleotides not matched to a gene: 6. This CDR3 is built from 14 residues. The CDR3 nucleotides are TGCAGTGCTAGTCTAGCGGATACTCAAGAGACCCAGTACTTC. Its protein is CSASLADTQETQYF.

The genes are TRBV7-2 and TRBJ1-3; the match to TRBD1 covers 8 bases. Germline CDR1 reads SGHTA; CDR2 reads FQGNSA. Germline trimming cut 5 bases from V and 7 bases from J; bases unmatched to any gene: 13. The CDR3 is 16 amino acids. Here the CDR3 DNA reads TGTGCCAGCAGCCGAGACAGGGGCTACGAAAAGAACACCATATATTTT. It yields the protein CASSRDRGYEKNTIYF.

The CDR3 loop is CAWSVGGGYNEQFF. The CDR3 region has the DNA TGTGCCTGGAGTGTAGGCGGGGGCTACAATGAGCAGTTCTTC. The chain uses TRBV30 and TRBJ2-1; 7 bases line up with TRBD2. CDR3 length: 14 residues. Germline CDR1 is GTSNPN and CDR2 is SVGIG (reference sequence). Trimming removed 0 bases from V and 3 bases from J; junction bases left unmatched: 2.

CDR3 nucleotides: TGTGCCTTGGGGGACAGTAAAATTAGCAATCAGCCCCAGCATTTT. Protein: CALGDSKISNQPQHF. The chain joins TRBV30 to TRBJ1-5; 7 nucleotides line up with TRBD1. The CDR3 is 15 residues long. The germline gives CDR1 GTSNPN, CDR2 SVGIG (reference sequence). V shed 7 bases, J shed 0 bases, and the junction held 9 bases outside the gene matches.

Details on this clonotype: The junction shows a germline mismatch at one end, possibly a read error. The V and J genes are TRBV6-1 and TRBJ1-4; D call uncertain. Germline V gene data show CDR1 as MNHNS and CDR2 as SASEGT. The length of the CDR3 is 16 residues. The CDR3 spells CASSERRTSGGEKRFF. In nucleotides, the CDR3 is TGTGCCAGCAGTGAAAGGCGAACCTCAGGAGGTGAAAAACGGTTTTTT.

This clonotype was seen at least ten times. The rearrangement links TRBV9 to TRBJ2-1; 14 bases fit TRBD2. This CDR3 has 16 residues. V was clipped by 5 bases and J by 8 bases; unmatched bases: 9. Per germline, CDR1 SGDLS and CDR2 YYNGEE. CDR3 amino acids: CASSETGTSGGYEQFF. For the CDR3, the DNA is TGTGCCAGCAGTGAGACCGGGACTAGCGGGGGCTATGAGCAGTTCTTC.

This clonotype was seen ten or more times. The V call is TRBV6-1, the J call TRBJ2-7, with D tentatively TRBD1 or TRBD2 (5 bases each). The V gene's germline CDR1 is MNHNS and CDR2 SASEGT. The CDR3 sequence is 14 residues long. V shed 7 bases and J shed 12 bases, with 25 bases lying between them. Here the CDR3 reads CASNEGITHGDSYF. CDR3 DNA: TGTGCCAGCAACGAGGGGATCACACACGGAGATTCGTACTTC.

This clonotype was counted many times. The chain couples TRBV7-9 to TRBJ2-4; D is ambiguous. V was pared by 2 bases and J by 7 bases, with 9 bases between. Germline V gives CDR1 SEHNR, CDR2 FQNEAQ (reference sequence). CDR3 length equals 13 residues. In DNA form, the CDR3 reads TGTGCCAGCAGCTTACTTACTACCAACATTCAGTACTTC. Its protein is CASSLLTTNIQYF.

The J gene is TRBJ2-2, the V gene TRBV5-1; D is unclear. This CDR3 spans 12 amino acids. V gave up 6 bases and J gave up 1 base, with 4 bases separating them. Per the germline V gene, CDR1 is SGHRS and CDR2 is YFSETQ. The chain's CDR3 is CASNENTGELFF. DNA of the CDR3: TGCGCCAGCAACGAGAACACCGGGGAGCTGTTTTTT.